Listed below are T cell receptor beta chains from one sample, sequenced in a study of regulatory T cells in long-lasting Graves disease. TCRdb ran MiXCR on the multiplex PCR reads and lists one entry per CDR3 protein. The data hold around 420,000 distinct CDR3 sequences, with about 15% observed a single time. The data were also submitted as part of a second study, on T cells in Graves' hyperthyroidism and ophthalmopathy.

Sequencing used peripheral blood mononuclear cells (PBMCs), obtained at new diagnosis, from a patient treated with antithyroid drugs. These receptors originate from a woman between 40 and 55 years old with Graves disease. CDR3s include the opening cysteine and the closing phenylalanine or tryptophan. D genes are given only for firm matches. Where a row states a size, it is once, few, many or the class of an expanded clone; other rows omit it.

clone_size d_call j_call v_call cdr3_length cdr3_nt cdr3_aa
many - TRBJ1-6 TRBV28 16 TGTGCCAGCAGCCGACCCGGGACCGCTTATAATTCACCCCTCCACTTT CASSRPGTAYNSPLHF
many TRBD2 TRBJ2-3 TRBV12-3/TRBV12-4 14 TGTGCCAGCAGTCCTAGCCTAGCGGGAGATACGCAGTATTTT CASSPSLAGDTQYF
many TRBD1 TRBJ2-5 TRBV9 15 TGTGCCAGCAGCTCCCGCATGACAGGGGGGGAGACCCAGTACTTC CASSSRMTGGETQYF
- - TRBJ1-1 TRBV19 12 TGTGCCAGTAGTATAGGGAGCACTGAAGCTTTCTTT CASSIGSTEAFF
- - TRBJ1-2 TRBV3-1 13 TGTGCCAGCAGCCCCCTGTCCGGCTATGGCTACACCTTC CASSPLSGYGYTF
many - TRBJ1-5 TRBV6-1 15 TGTGCCAGCAGGCCGCACGTGCGGAGCAATCAGCCCCAGCATTTT CASRPHVRSNQPQHF
- - TRBJ2-3 TRBV20-1 13 TGCAGTGCTAAAGGGGGAAGCACAGATACGCAGTATTTT CSAKGGSTDTQYF
many TRBD2 TRBJ2-1 TRBV6-2/TRBV6-3 18 TGTGCCAGCAGTTACTCCCCCAGAAGCGGGAGATATGACAATGAGCAGTTCTTC CASSYSPRSGRYDNEQFF
many TRBD2 TRBJ2-1 TRBV28 14 TGTGCCACCTTCGGACTAGCGGGGTACAATGAGCAGTTCTTC CATFGLAGYNEQFF
many TRBD1 TRBJ1-1 TRBV9 17 TGTGCCAGCAGCGCCCGTCCCGGGACAGGGGCGGGCACTGAAGCTTTCTTT CASSARPGTGAGTEAFF
many - TRBJ2-5 TRBV5-1 13 TGCGCCAGCAGCTTGCCCCAGCGGGAGACCCAGTACTTC CASSLPQRETQYF
many TRBD1 TRBJ2-1 TRBV6-2/TRBV6-3 14 TGTGCCAGCAGTTACCAGACAGGGGGGAATGAGCAGTTCTTC CASSYQTGGNEQFF
- TRBD2 TRBJ2-7 TRBV29-1 14 TGCAGCGTTACCCGGACTAGCGGATCCTACGAGCAGTACTTC CSVTRTSGSYEQYF
- - TRBJ2-2 TRBV15 15 TGTGCCACCAGCAGAGAGGGTGCGGGGACCGGGGAGCTGTTTTTT CATSREGAGTGELFF
many - TRBJ2-7 TRBV9 15 TGTGCCAGCAGCGTCGGGGCCACAATGGACTACGAGCAGTACTTC CASSVGATMDYEQYF
few - TRBJ2-1 TRBV5-1 14 TGCGCCAGCAGCCGTCTAGGGAGATACAATGAGCAGTTCTTC CASSRLGRYNEQFF
- - TRBJ1-2 TRBV4-1 14 TGCGCCAGCAGCCCCCCAACGGTCCAATATGGCTACACCTTC CASSPPTVQYGYTF
many TRBD1 TRBJ2-7 TRBV11-1 13 TGTGCCAGCAGCAACGACAGGGCACACGAGCAGTACTTC CASSNDRAHEQYF
- TRBD1 TRBJ1-5 TRBV12-3/TRBV12-4 14 TGTGCCAGCAGGTTACAGGGGGCGGGTCAGCCCCAGCATTTT CASRLQGAGQPQHF
- - TRBJ1-2 TRBV18 13 TGTGCCAGCTCCGTCGACTTTAACTATGGCTACACCTTC CASSVDFNYGYTF
many TRBD1 TRBJ2-1 TRBV20-1 18 TGCAGTGCTACAGGAAAAATAGGGACAGGGAGCTCCTACAATGAGCAGTTCTTC CSATGKIGTGSSYNEQFF
- TRBD2 TRBJ2-7 TRBV4-1 16 TGCGCCAGCAGCCAAGACCTTAGCGGGAGCTGGTACGAGCAGTACTTC CASSQDLSGSWYEQYF
many TRBD1 TRBJ1-1 TRBV12-3/TRBV12-4 15 TGTGCCAGCAGAGAACAGGGGGCCGCGAACACTGAAGCTTTCTTT CASREQGAANTEAFF
many - TRBJ2-1 TRBV11-2 11 TGTGCCAGCAGCTCCAACAATGAGCAGTTCTTC CASSSNNEQFF
few TRBD2 TRBJ2-1 TRBV9 15 TGTGCCAGCAGCGAGTTAGCGGGAGGGTTGGATGAGCAGTTCTTC CASSELAGGLDEQFF
- - TRBJ1-5 TRBV6-5 17 TGTGCCAGCAGTTACAACTTAGGACCAGGGGCCCTATCGCCCCAGCATTTT CASSYNLGPGALSPQHF
many TRBD1 TRBJ2-1 TRBV12-3/TRBV12-4 16 TGTGCCAGCAGTCGAACCGGGACAGGGGGCCTCAATGAGCAGTTCTTC CASSRTGTGGLNEQFF
- - TRBJ1-3 TRBV3-1 13 TGTGCCAGCAGCCAGGTTGTTGGAAACACCATATATTTT CASSQVVGNTIYF
- - TRBJ2-1 TRBV4-3 16 TGCGCCAGCAGCACGGCGGCTAGGGCGATCGGCAATGAGCAGTTCTTC CASSTAARAIGNEQFF
many - TRBJ2-7 TRBV12-3/TRBV12-4 13 TGTGCCAGCAGTTCCGACACGACCTACGAGCAGTACTTC CASSSDTTYEQYF
many - TRBJ1-5 TRBV30 14 TGTGCCTGGAACCCGGGCATGGGCAATCAGCCCCAGCATTTT CAWNPGMGNQPQHF
many - TRBJ1-6 TRBV28 17 TGTGCCAGCAGTCCGGGACGGAGTATTTGGCACAATTCACCCCTCCACTTT CASSPGRSIWHNSPLHF
many TRBD2 TRBJ2-7 TRBV19 15 TGTGCCAGTAGTAACGGCCCTAGCGGGTTCTACGAGCAGTACTTC CASSNGPSGFYEQYF
many TRBD1 TRBJ1-1 TRBV27 13 TGTGCCAGCAGGAAGACAGGGGGGGAAAAGGCTTTCTTT CASRKTGGEKAFF
many - TRBJ2-3 TRBV27 13 TGTGCCAGCAGTACGAACCGGTGGGATACGCAGTATTTT CASSTNRWDTQYF
- - TRBJ1-4 TRBV10-3 17 TGTGCCATCAGTGAGTCGTGGCAGTCGCGCACTAATGAAAAACTGTTTTTT CAISESWQSRTNEKLFF
- TRBD2 TRBJ2-1 TRBV24-1 15 TGTGCCACCAGTGATGTTAGCGGGAGAGGTAATGAGCAGTTCTTC CATSDVSGRGNEQFF
many - TRBJ2-2 TRBV27 15 TGTGCCAGCAGTTCCCCCGGTGGGGCCACCGGGGAGCTGTTTTTT CASSSPGGATGELFF
many TRBD2 TRBJ2-5 TRBV7-2 17 TGTGCCAGCAGCTCAGGACTAGCGGGAGGGGGAGGGGAGACCCAGTACTTC CASSSGLAGGGGETQYF
many - TRBJ2-2 TRBV18 15 TGTGCCAGCTCACCATTGACAGGAAGGTTTGGGGAGCTGTTTTTT CASSPLTGRFGELFF
many TRBD2 TRBJ2-1 TRBV14 15 TGTGCCAGCAGCCCGAGACTAGCGGCCTACAATGAGCAGTTCTTC CASSPRLAAYNEQFF
many TRBD1 TRBJ2-7 TRBV2 13 TGTGCCAGCAGTGAAGACAGGGGTGACGAGCAGTACTTC CASSEDRGDEQYF
many - TRBJ1-1 TRBV11-2 16 TGTGCCAGCAGCTTAGCTAGGGCAGGGTTGAACACTGAAGCTTTCTTT CASSLARAGLNTEAFF
- - TRBJ2-1 TRBV25-1 14 TGTGCCAGCAGTGAATATTACGGCGTCAATGAGCAGTTCTTC CASSEYYGVNEQFF
few TRBD1 TRBJ2-1 TRBV6-1 16 TGTGCCAGCAGGAAAAACCCGGGACAGGGGGTCAATGAGCAGTTCTTC CASRKNPGQGVNEQFF
many TRBD2 TRBJ2-3 TRBV3-1 15 TGTGCCAGCAGCCAGGGGACTAGCGGCACAGATACGCAGTATTTT CASSQGTSGTDTQYF
many - TRBJ2-7 TRBV11-1 14 TGTGCCAGCAGCTCCCCCGGACTACCCCGCGAGCAGTACTTC CASSSPGLPREQYF
many - TRBJ2-5 TRBV7-9 14 TGTGCCAGCAGCTTAGATGGGACCCAAGAGACCCAGTACTTC CASSLDGTQETQYF
- - TRBJ2-5 TRBV12-5 15 TGTGCTAGTGGTTCCGGGGCTAGGACCCAAGAGACCCAGTACTTC CASGSGARTQETQYF
many - TRBJ2-1 TRBV12-3/TRBV12-4 15 TGTGCCAGCAGCCCCCAGCGGGCCACCTACAATGAGCAGTTCTTC CASSPQRATYNEQFF
many - TRBJ1-5 TRBV6-1 14 TGTGCCAGCGTAGTGAACCTCAGCAATCAGCCCCAGCATTTT CASVVNLSNQPQHF
many TRBD2 TRBJ2-1 TRBV12-3/TRBV12-4 17 TGTGCCAGCAGTCCCGGTACAGCGGGAGCCTCCTACAATAAGCAGTTCTTC CASSPGTAGASYNKQFF
many - TRBJ2-7 TRBV7-8 15 TGTGCCAGCACCCAACCCGGGAAACCGACCTACGAGCAGTACTTC CASTQPGKPTYEQYF
- - TRBJ1-5 TRBV28 14 TGTGCCAGCGCATCGGGGCAACAAAATCAGCCCCAGCATTTT CASASGQQNQPQHF